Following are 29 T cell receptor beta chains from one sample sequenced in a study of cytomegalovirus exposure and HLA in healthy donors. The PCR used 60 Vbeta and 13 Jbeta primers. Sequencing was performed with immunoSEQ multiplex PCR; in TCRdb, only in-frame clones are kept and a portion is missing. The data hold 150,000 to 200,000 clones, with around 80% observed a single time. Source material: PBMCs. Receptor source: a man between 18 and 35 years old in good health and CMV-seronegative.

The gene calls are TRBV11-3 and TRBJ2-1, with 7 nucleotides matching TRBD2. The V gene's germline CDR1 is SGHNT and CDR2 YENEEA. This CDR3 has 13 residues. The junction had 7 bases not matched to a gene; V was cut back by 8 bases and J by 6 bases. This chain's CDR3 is CASLGPSGNEQFF. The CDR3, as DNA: TGTGCCAGCTTGGGGCCTAGCGGCAATGAGCAGTTCTTC.

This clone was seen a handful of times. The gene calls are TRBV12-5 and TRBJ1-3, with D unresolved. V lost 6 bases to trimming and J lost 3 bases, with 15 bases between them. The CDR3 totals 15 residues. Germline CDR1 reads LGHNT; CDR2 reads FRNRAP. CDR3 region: CASGPLDGDGNTIYF. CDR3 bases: TGTGCTAGTGGCCCCCTGGACGGGGATGGAAACACCATATATTTT.

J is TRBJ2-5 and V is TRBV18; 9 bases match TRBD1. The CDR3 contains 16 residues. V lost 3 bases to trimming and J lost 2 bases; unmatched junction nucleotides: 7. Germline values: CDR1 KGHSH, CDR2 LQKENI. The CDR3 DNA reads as TGTGCCAGCTCACCTCAAGCGACAGGGGGTCAAGAGACCCAGTACTTC. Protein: CASSPQATGGQETQYF.

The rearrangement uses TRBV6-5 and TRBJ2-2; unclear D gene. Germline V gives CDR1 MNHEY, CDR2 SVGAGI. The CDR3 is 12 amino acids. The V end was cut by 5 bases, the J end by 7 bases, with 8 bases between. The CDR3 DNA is TGTGCCAGCAGTCCTAATATCGGGGAGCTGTTTTTT. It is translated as CASSPNIGELFF.

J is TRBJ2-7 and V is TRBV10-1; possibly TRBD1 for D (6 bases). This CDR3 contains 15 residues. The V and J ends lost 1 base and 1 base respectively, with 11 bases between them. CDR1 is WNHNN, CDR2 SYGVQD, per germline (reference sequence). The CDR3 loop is CASSEFSTGSYEQYF. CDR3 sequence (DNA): TGCGCCAGCAGTGAGTTCTCGACAGGATCCTACGAGCAGTACTTC.

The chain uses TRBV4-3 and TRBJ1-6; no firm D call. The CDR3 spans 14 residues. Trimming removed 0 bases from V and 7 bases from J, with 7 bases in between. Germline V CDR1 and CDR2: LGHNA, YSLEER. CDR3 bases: TGCGCCAGCAGCCAAGAGATGGGCAATTCACCCCTCCACTTT. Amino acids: CASSQEMGNSPLHF.

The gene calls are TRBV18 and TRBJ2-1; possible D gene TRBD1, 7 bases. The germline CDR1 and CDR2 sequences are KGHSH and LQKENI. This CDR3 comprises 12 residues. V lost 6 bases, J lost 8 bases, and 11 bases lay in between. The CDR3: CASSTGEDEQFF. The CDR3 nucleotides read TGTGCCAGCTCCACAGGGGAGGATGAGCAGTTCTTC.

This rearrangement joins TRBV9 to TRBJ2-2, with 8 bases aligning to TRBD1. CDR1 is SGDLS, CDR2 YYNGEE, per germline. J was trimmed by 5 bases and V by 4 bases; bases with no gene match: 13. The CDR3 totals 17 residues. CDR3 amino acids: CASSIKTGVVRTGELFF. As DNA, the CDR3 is TGTGCCAGCAGCATCAAGACAGGGGTCGTCCGAACCGGGGAGCTGTTTTTT.

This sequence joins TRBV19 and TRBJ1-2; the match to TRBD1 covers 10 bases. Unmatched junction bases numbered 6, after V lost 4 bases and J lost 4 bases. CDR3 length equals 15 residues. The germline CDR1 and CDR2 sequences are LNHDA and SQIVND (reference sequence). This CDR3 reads CASSNRDRGPYGYTF. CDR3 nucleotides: TGTGCCAGTAGTAACCGGGACAGGGGTCCCTATGGCTACACCTTC. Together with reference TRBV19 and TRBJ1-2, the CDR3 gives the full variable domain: DGGITQSPKYLFRKEGQNVTLSCEQNLNHDAMYWYRQDPGQGLRLIYYSQIVNDFQKGDIAEGYSVSREKKESFPLTVTSAQKNPTAFYLCASSNRDRGPYGYTFGSGTRLTVV.

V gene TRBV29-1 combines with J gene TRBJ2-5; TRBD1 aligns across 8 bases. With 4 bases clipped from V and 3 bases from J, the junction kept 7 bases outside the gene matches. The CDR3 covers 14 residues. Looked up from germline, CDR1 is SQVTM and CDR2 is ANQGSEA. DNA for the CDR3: TGCAGCGTTGGGGCCGGACAGGGAAAAGAGACCCAGTACTTC. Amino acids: CSVGAGQGKETQYF.

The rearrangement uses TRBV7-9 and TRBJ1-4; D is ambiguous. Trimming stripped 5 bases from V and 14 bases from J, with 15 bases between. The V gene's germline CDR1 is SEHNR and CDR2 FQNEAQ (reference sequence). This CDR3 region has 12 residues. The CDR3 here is CASSEMGGGLFF. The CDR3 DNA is TGTGCCAGCAGCGAGATGGGCGGAGGGCTGTTTTTT.

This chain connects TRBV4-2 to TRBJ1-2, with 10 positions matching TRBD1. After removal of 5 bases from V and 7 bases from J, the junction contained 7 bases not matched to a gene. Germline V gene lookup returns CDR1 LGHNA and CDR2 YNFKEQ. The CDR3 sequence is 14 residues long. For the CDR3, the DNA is TGTGCCAGCAGCGCGGACAGGGGGAAGCTTGGCTACACCTTC. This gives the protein CASSADRGKLGYTF.

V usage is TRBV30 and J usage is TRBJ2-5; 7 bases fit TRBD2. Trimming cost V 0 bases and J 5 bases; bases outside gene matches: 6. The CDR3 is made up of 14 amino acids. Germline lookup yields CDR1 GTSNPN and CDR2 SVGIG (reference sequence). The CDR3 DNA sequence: TGTGCCTGGAGTGTGGGCGGGAGCGGGGAGACCCAGTACTTC. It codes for CAWSVGGSGETQYF. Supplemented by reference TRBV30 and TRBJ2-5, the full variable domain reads SQTIHQWPATLVQPVGSPLSLECTVEGTSNPNLYWYRQAAGRGLQLLFYSVGIGQISSEVPQNLSASRPQDRQFILSSKKLLLSDSGFYLCAWSVGGSGETQYFGPGTRLLVL.

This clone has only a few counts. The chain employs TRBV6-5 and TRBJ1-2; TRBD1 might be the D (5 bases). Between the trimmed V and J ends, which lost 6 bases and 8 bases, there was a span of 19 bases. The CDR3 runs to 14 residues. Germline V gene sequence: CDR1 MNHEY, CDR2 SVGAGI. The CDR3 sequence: CASSSRYRQPGYTF. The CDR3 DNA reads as TGTGCCAGCAGCTCACGCTACCGACAGCCGGGCTACACCTTC.

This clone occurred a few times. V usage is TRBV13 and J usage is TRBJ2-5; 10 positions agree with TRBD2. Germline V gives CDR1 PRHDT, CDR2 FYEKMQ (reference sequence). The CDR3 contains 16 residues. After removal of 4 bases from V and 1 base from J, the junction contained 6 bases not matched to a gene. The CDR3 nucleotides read TGTGCCAGCAGCTCAAGACTAGCGGGTACCCAAGAGACCCAGTACTTC. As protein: CASSSRLAGTQETQYF.

This CDR3 reads CASTTAGTGDYEQYF. Here the CDR3 DNA reads TGTGCCAGCACAACAGCCGGGACGGGGGACTACGAGCAGTACTTC. The rearrangement joins TRBV27 to TRBJ2-7, with TRBD2 as a possible D gene (6 bases). Germline CDR1 is MNHEY and CDR2 is SMNVEV (reference sequence). This CDR3 spans 15 amino acids. Trimming shortened V by 7 bases and J by 3 bases, and 19 bases separated the two germline ends.

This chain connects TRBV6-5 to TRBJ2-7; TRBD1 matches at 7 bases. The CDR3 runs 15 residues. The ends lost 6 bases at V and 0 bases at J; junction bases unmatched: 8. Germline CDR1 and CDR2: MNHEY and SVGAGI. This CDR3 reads CASSGAGTASYEQYF. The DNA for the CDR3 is TGTGCCAGCAGCGGGGCCGGGACAGCCTCCTACGAGCAGTACTTC.

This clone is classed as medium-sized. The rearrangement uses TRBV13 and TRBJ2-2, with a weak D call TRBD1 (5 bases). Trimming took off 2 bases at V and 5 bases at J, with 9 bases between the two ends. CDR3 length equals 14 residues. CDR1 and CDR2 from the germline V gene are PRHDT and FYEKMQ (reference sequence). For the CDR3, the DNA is TGTGCCAGCAGCTTAAGGGGCTTAACCGGGGAGCTGTTTTTT. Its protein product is CASSLRGLTGELFF.

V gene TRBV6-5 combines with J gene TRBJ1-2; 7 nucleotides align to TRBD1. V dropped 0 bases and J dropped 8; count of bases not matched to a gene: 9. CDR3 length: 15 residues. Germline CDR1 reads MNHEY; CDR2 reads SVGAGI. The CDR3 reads CASSYSASRGPGYTF. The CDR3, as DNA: TGTGCCAGCAGTTACTCCGCGTCAAGGGGGCCAGGCTACACCTTC.

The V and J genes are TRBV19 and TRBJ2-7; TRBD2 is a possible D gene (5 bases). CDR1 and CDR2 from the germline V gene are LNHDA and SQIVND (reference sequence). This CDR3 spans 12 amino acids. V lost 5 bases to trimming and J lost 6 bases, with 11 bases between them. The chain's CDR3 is CASSSSGCEQYF. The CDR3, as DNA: TGTGCCAGTAGTTCGAGCGGCTGCGAGCAGTACTTC.

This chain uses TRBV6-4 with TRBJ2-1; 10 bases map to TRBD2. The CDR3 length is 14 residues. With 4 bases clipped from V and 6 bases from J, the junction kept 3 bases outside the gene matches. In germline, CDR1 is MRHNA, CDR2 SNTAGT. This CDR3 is CASSVLAGTNEQFF. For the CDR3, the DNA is TGTGCCAGCAGTGTACTAGCGGGGACCAATGAGCAGTTCTTC.

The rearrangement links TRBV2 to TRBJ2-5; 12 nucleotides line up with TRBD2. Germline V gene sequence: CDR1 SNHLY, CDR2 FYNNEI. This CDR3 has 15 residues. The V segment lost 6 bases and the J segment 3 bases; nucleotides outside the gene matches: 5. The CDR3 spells CASRPWTSGEETQYF. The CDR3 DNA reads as TGTGCCAGCAGACCCTGGACTAGCGGGGAAGAGACCCAGTACTTC.

The CDR3 sequence is CASTGTTTQEQFF. CDR3 coding DNA: TGTGCCAGCACCGGGACTACCACCCAGGAGCAGTTCTTC. The gene calls are TRBV7-9 and TRBJ2-1; 7 positions agree with TRBD2. CDR1 and CDR2 from the germline V gene are SEHNR and FQNEAQ (reference sequence). The CDR3 is 13 amino acids. J was trimmed by 10 bases and V by 7 bases; bases with no gene match: 10.

Here the CDR3 reads CATGRNPAGDTEAFF. The CDR3 region has the DNA TGTGCCACCGGCCGTAACCCAGCAGGGGACACTGAAGCTTTCTTT. V gene TRBV15 combines with J gene TRBJ1-1; perhaps TRBD1 as D (6 bases). Germline V gene data show CDR1 as LNHNV and CDR2 as YYDKDF (reference sequence). The CDR3 length is 15 residues. V was clipped by 8 bases and J by 3 bases, with 19 bases between them. Combining the CDR3 with reference TRBV15 and TRBJ1-1 gives the whole variable domain DAMVIQNPRYQVTQFGKPVTLSCSQTLNHNVMYWYQQKSSQAPKLLFHYYDKDFNNEADTPDNFQSRRPNTSFCFLDIRSPGLGDTAMYLCATGRNPAGDTEAFFGQGTRLTVV.

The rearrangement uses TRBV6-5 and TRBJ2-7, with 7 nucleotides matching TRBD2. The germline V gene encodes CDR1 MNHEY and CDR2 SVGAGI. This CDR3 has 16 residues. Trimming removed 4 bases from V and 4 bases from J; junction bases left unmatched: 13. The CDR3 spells CASSSPFAAGYYEQYF. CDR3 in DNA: TGTGCCAGCAGTTCCCCGTTTGCAGCGGGATATTACGAGCAGTACTTC.

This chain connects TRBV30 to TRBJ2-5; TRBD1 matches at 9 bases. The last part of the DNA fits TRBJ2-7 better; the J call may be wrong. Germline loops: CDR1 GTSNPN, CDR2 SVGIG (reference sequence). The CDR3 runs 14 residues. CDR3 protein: CAWRARDREGEQYF. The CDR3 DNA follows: TGTGCCTGGAGGGCCCGGGACAGGGAAGGCGAGCAGTACTTC.

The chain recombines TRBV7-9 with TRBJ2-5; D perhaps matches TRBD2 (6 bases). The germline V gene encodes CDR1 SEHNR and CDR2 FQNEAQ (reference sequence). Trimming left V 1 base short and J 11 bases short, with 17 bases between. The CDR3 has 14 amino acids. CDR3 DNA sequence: TGTGCCAGCAGCTTAGGGCAAGCCTGGAGGGAGCAGTACTTC. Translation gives CASSLGQAWREQYF.

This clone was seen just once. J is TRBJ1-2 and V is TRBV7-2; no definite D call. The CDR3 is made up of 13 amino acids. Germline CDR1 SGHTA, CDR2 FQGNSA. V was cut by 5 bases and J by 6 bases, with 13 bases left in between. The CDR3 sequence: CASSPEASHGYTF. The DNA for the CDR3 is TGTGCCAGCAGCCCCGAGGCAAGTCATGGCTACACCTTC.

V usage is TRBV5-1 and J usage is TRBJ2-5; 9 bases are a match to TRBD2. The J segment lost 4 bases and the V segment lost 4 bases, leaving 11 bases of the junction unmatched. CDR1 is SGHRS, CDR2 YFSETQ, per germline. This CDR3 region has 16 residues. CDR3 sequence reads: CASSLGGAGGTETQYF. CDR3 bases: TGCGCCAGCAGCCTGGGAGGTGCGGGAGGGACAGAGACCCAGTACTTC.